This T cell receptor (beta chain) was documented in a study of human thymus T cells. V lost 2 bases to trimming and J lost 5 bases; unmatched junction nucleotides: 9. Germline values: CDR1 SGHNT, CDR2 YYREEE (reference sequence). This CDR3 spans 15 amino acids. Repertoires were generated with immunoSEQ multiplex PCR, while TCRdb's copy carries only in-frame clones and drops some. The sample carries 57,000 or so clones, 94% recorded once. The donor group consisted of healthy Finnish infants who were having corrective surgery for congenital heart defects. The sample comprised blood. The clonotype comes from a boy under two years old with a congenital heart defect but otherwise immunologically healthy. The J gene is TRBJ2-5, the V gene TRBV5-4, with TRBD2 identical over 7 bases. The CDR3 nucleotides are TGTGCCAGCAGCTTTGGAGCGGGAAGAACGGAGACCCAGTACTTC. Its translation: CASSFGAGRTETQYF. Supplemented by reference TRBV5-4 and TRBJ2-5, the full variable domain reads ETGVTQSPTHLIKTRGQQVTLRCSSQSGHNTVSWYQQALGQGPQFIFQYYREEENGRGNFPPRFSGLQFPNYSSELNVNALELDDSALYLCASSFGAGRTETQYFGPGTRLLVL.